The entry below gives a single T cell receptor (beta chain) sequence along with its context. The source of the sample is a study of blood T cell repertoires in COVID-19. The table came from immunoSEQ multiplex PCR; TCRdb's copy has only in-frame clones and leaves some out. The data contain tens of thousands of clones, 55% to 70% of them seen just once; the ten biggest clones take up roughly 8.8%. The CDR3 sequence is 14 residues long. The V segment lost 3 bases and the J segment 2 bases; nucleotides outside the gene matches: 3. CDR1 is MDHEN and CDR2 is SYDVKM in the germline V gene. The chain uses TRBV28 and TRBJ2-7; 8 bases align to TRBD1. The sequence was collected from an older woman with acute or convalescent COVID-19. What was sequenced was peripheral blood. The CDR3 is CASSFDRGTYEQYF. The CDR3 DNA follows: TGTGCCAGCAGTTTTGACAGGGGAACCTACGAGCAGTACTTC.